The 10 T cell receptor beta chains below come from one sample, sequenced in a study of shared clonotypes between healthy human individuals. Naivety among CD8 cells was defined by CD45RO negativity and positive CCR7 selection, thereby excluding terminally differentiated effector memory CD45RA+ cells. Sequenced by immunoSEQ multiplex PCR; TCRdb stores in-frame clones only, minus some. This sample has more than 2 million clones, with approximately 92% found just once. The source material was naive CD8+ T cells from PBMCs. The receptor source for this set is a man between 18 and 35 years old in good health. Some clones in this sample may be carry-over from other donors' samples.

The chain has TRBV7-9 and TRBJ1-1; maybe TRBD1 (6 bases). The V end was cut by 5 bases, the J end by 1 base, with 14 bases between. The CDR3 is 15 amino acids. Germline V gene sequence: CDR1 SEHNR, CDR2 FQNEAQ (reference sequence). The DNA for the CDR3 is TGTGCCAGCAGCCCCCTCTTGACAGGGAACACTGAAGCTTTCTTT. Its protein is CASSPLLTGNTEAFF.

This chain links TRBV11-2 with TRBJ2-7; D is undetermined. Germline loops: CDR1 SGHAT, CDR2 FQNNGV. The CDR3 is 14 residues long. The germline V and J ends were trimmed by 7 bases and 6 bases, with 19 bases remaining between them. CDR3 region: CASTSQTQSSEQYF. In nucleotides, the CDR3 is TGTGCCAGCACATCACAGACCCAAAGCAGCGAGCAGTACTTC.

The chain links TRBV9 to TRBJ2-1; 15 positions match TRBD2. Germline CDR1 reads SGDLS; CDR2 reads YYNGEE. The CDR3 is made up of 18 amino acids. V lost 3 bases, J lost 15 bases, and 19 bases stayed unmatched. The CDR3 reads CASSAPRGLAGGGGGRFF. CDR3 coding DNA: TGTGCCAGCAGCGCCCCCCGGGGACTAGCGGGAGGAGGGGGGGGTCGGTTCTTC.

V and J are TRBV6-4 and TRBJ2-5; 8 nucleotides agree with TRBD2. Per the germline V gene, CDR1 is MRHNA and CDR2 is SNTAGT. Germline trimming cut 9 bases from V and 1 base from J; bases unmatched to any gene: 1. The length of the CDR3 is 12 residues. In DNA form, the CDR3 reads TGTGCCAGACTAGCGGCCCAAGAGACCCAGTACTTC. Its protein product is CARLAAQETQYF.

The chain employs TRBV6-6 and TRBJ2-3; D uncertain. This CDR3 region has 15 residues. V lost 5 bases and J lost 2, with 14 bases in between. Germline CDR1 is MNHNY and CDR2 is SVGAGI (reference sequence). Here the CDR3 DNA reads TGTGCCAGCAGTCCCCCGGGCCGGGTCACAGATACGCAGTATTTT. Translation gives CASSPPGRVTDTQYF.

This chain uses TRBV11-2 with TRBJ1-2; D uncertain. From germline, CDR1 is SGHAT and CDR2 FQNNGV. Trimming removed 6 bases at V and 0 bases at J, with 2 bases between. CDR3 length: 11 residues. The CDR3 nucleotides read TGTGCCAGCAGGGCTAACTATGGCTACACCTTC. Its protein is CASRANYGYTF.

The V gene is TRBV5-8, the J gene TRBJ2-5; 7 bases are shared with TRBD1. The CDR3 runs 18 residues. Germline CDR1 is SGHTS and CDR2 is YDEGEE. With V trimmed by 4 bases and J by 1 base, 16 bases remained unmatched. Here the CDR3 reads CASSRLLVDGTAQETQYF. DNA of the CDR3: TGTGCCAGCAGCCGCTTGTTGGTAGACGGGACAGCCCAAGAGACCCAGTACTTC.

The chain employs TRBV5-1 and TRBJ2-5, with a weak D call TRBD1 (6 bases). With 4 bases removed from V and 2 bases from J, the gap between germline ends came to 15 bases. Germline values: CDR1 SGHRS, CDR2 YFSETQ. The CDR3 extends over 15 amino acids. This CDR3 is CASSSTRDTQETQYF. The CDR3 DNA reads TGCGCCAGCAGCAGCACCCGGGACACACAAGAGACCCAGTACTTC.

This clone was seen once. The identical CDR3 is also encoded by other nucleotide sequences in the sample. This chain connects TRBV7-8 to TRBJ2-7; D ambiguous. This CDR3 is built from 14 residues. Germline V gives CDR1 SGHVS, CDR2 FQNEAQ. V was trimmed by 5 bases and J by 0 bases, leaving 11 bases between them. CDR3 sequence reads: CASSHPGVSYEQYF. The CDR3 region has the DNA TGTGCCAGCAGCCACCCTGGGGTCTCCTACGAGCAGTACTTC.

This chain connects TRBV4-2 to TRBJ2-2; 11 bases agree with TRBD2. This CDR3 spans 16 amino acids. V lost 4 bases, J lost 2 bases, and 3 bases stayed unmatched. CDR1 is LGHNA, CDR2 YNFKEQ, per germline. The CDR3 coding sequence is TGTGCCAGCAGCCCCCGACTAGCGGGAAACACCGGGGAGCTGTTTTTT. Amino acid sequence: CASSPRLAGNTGELFF.